Shown below are 8 T cell receptor beta chains from a single sample sequenced in a study of OX40 agonist ivuxolimab in advanced cancers. Some clones are missing from TCRdb's copy, which holds only in-frame ones; the method was immunoSEQ multiplex PCR. The sample has roughly 81,000 clones, about 93% seen once; the top ten hold about 11%. Source: CD4+ or CD8+ T cells sorted from blood, taken in a trial of the OX40 agonist ivuxolimab. The source of these receptors is an adult with an advanced solid tumor such as melanoma, head and neck, liver or kidney cancer.

V is TRBV7-9 and J is TRBJ2-2, with a weak D call TRBD1 (6 bases). Germline lookup yields CDR1 SEHNR and CDR2 FQNEAQ (reference sequence). The CDR3 contains 17 residues. The V end was cut by 4 bases, the J end by 2 bases, with 17 bases between. The CDR3 loop reads CASSSPRIGTNTGELFF. In DNA form, the CDR3 reads TGTGCCAGCAGCTCCCCCCGAATCGGGACAAACACCGGGGAGCTGTTTTTT. The full variable domain, with the rest looked up from reference TRBV7-9 and TRBJ2-2, is DTGVSQNPRHKITKRGQNVTFRCDPISEHNRLYWYRQTLGQGPEFLTYFQNEAQLEKSRLLSDRFSAERPKGSFSTLEIQRTEQGDSAMYLCASSSPRIGTNTGELFFGEGSRLTVL.

The V call is TRBV29-1, the J call TRBJ2-3; no clear D gene. Germline CDR1 SQVTM, CDR2 ANQGSEA. Trimming shortened V by 1 base and J by 2 bases, and 13 bases separated the two germline ends. CDR3 length: 15 amino acids. The CDR3 DNA sequence: TGCAGCGTTGAAGCGTGGCAGGAGAACACAGATACGCAGTATTTT. Protein: CSVEAWQENTDTQYF.

The chain uses TRBV13 and TRBJ2-6; D remains unclear. V was cut by 1 base and J by 0 bases, with 4 bases left in between. CDR1 and CDR2 from the germline V gene are PRHDT and FYEKMQ (reference sequence). The CDR3 contains 15 residues. CDR3 DNA: TGTGCCAGCAGCTTAGCTCTCTCTGGGGCCAACGTCCTGACTTTC. Translation gives CASSLALSGANVLTF.

V is TRBV7-9 and J is TRBJ2-7; unclear D gene. With 5 bases removed from V and 6 bases from J, the gap between germline ends came to 5 bases. The V gene's germline CDR1 is SEHNR and CDR2 FQNEAQ (reference sequence). This CDR3 comprises 10 residues. CDR3 residues: CASSGGEQYF. The CDR3, as DNA: TGTGCCAGCAGCGGCGGCGAGCAGTACTTC.

This chain connects TRBV7-2 to TRBJ2-1, with 7 bases lining up with TRBD2. The trim removed 4 bases at V and 8 bases at J, leaving 8 bases unmatched. The CDR3 has 14 amino acids. Germline CDR1 SGHTA, CDR2 FQGNSA. The CDR3 spells CASSSRTRGDEQFF. The CDR3 coding sequence is TGTGCCAGCAGCTCTCGGACTAGGGGCGATGAGCAGTTCTTC.

The chain combines TRBV30 with TRBJ1-2; D may be TRBD1 (6 bases). The V gene lost 5 bases and the J gene lost 8 bases, with 12 bases spanning the gap. This CDR3 has 11 amino acids. Germline CDR1 reads GTSNPN; CDR2 reads SVGIG (reference sequence). CDR3 nucleotide sequence: TGTGCCTGGCTCAGGGGCTTCGGCTACACCTTC. This sequence encodes CAWLRGFGYTF.

This chain joins TRBV29-1 and TRBJ2-5, with 15 bases aligning to TRBD2. With V trimmed by 0 bases and J by 9 bases, 11 bases remained unmatched. Germline V CDR1 and CDR2: SQVTM, ANQGSEA. This CDR3 contains 17 residues. CDR3 sequence reads: CSVEDGLAGGWLAAQYF. The CDR3 coding sequence is TGCAGCGTTGAAGATGGACTAGCGGGGGGGTGGTTGGCGGCCCAGTACTTC.

V usage is TRBV6-4 and J usage is TRBJ2-3, with 7 nucleotides matching TRBD2. CDR1 is MRHNA and CDR2 is SNTAGT in the germline V gene. V was pared by 0 bases and J by 4 bases, with 1 base of the junction left unmatched. CDR3 size: 14 residues. CDR3: CASSDSREPDTQYF. CDR3 DNA: TGTGCCAGCAGTGACTCGCGGGAGCCAGATACGCAGTATTTT.